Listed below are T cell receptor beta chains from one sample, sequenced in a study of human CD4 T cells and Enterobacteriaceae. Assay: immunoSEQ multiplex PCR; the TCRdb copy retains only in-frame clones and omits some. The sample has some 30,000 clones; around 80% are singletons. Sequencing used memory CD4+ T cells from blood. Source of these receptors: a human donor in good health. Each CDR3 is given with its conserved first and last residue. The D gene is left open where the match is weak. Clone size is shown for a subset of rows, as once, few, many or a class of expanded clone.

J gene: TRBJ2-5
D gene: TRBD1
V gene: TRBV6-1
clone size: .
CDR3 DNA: TGTGCCAGCAGTGGGGCGGGACAGGGCGTTTCAGGGACCCAGTACTTC
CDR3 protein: CASSGAGQGVSGTQYF

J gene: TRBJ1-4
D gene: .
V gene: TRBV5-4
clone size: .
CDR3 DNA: TGTGCCAGCAGCTTCGAGGGTTTCGGCGAAAAACTGTTTTTT
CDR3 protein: CASSFEGFGEKLFF

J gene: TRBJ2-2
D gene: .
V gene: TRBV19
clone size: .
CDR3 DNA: TGTGCCAGTAGTATGGGCGGTGGGGCCGGGGAGCTGTTTTTT
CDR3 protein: CASSMGGGAGELFF

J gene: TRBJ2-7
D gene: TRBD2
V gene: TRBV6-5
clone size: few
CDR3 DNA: TGTGCCAGCAGTTACGCCGGACTAGCGGGAAACTACGAGCAGTACTTC
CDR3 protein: CASSYAGLAGNYEQYF

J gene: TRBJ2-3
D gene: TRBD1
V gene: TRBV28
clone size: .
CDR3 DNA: TGTGCCAGTTCCATACCGGGACAGGGGGCAATAGATACGCAGTATTTT
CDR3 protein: CASSIPGQGAIDTQYF

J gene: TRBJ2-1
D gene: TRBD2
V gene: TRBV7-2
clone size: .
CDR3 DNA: TGTGCCAGCAGCTCTACTAGCGGGGTCGACAATGAGCAGTTCTTC
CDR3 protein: CASSSTSGVDNEQFF

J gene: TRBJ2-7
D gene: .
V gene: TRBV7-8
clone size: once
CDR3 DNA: TGTGCCAGCAGCTTAGATAATGGACAAGTGGTGTGGAACGAGCAGTACTTC
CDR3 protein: CASSLDNGQVVWNEQYF

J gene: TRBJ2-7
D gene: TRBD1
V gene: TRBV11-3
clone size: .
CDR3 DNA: TGTGCCAGCAGCCCAGGGGGTAAAAAGGACGGATTCGAGCAGTACTTC
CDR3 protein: CASSPGGKKDGFEQYF

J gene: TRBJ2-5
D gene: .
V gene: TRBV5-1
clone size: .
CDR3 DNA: TGCGCCAGCAGCCAGGACCAAGAGACCCAGTACTTC
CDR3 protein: CASSQDQETQYF

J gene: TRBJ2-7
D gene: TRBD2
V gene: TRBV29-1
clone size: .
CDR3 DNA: TGCAGCGCCCGGACTAGCAGTAGTGGCGAGCAGTACTTC
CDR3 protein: CSARTSSSGEQYF

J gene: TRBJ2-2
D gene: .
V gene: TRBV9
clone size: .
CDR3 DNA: TGTGCCAGCAGCGTAGTCGGCGACACCGGGGAGCTGTTTTTT
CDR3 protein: CASSVVGDTGELFF

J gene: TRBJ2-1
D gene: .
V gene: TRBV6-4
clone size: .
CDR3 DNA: TGTGCCAGCAGTGAATATTCGGTCGAGGGCAATGAGCAGTTCTTC
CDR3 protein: CASSEYSVEGNEQFF

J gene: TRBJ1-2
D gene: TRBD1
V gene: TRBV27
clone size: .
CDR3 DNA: TGTGCCAGCAGTTTAAAAGGGACAGCACCCTATGGCTACACCTTC
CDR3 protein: CASSLKGTAPYGYTF

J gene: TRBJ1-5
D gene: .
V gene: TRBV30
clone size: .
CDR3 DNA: TGTGCCTGGTCTTCGGGTGGCAATCAGCCCCAGCATTTT
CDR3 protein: CAWSSGGNQPQHF

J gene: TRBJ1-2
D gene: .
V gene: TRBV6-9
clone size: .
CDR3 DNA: TGTGCCAGCTGCCTTCGGCGCGGGACCTATGGCTACACCTTC
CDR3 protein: CASCLRRGTYGYTF

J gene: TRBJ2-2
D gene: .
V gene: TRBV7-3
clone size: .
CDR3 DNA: TGTGCCAGCAGCATGACAGCGAACACCGGGGAGCTGTTTTTT
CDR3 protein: CASSMTANTGELFF

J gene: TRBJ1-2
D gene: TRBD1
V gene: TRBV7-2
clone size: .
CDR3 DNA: TGTGCCAGCAGCTTATTTTTTGGGACAGGGGTCCGTGGCTACACCTTC
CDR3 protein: CASSLFFGTGVRGYTF

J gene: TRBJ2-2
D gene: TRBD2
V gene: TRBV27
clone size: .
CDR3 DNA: TGTGCCAGCAGTTTTGCCTCCGGGGTAGCGGGAGCGGTCGGGGAGCTGTTTTTT
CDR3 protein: CASSFASGVAGAVGELFF

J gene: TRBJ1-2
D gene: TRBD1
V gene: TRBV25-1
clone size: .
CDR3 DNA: TGTGCCAGCGCCCCCATCTCGGGACAGGCAAACCGCGTCTATGGCTACACCTTC
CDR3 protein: CASAPISGQANRVYGYTF

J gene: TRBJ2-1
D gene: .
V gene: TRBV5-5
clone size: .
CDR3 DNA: TGTGCCAGCAGCCGCGAGGGGCCATGGTTCTTC
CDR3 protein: CASSREGPWFF

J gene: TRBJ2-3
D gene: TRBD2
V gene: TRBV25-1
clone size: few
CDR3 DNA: TGTGCCAGCAGTGCCCTAGCGGGAGTTGGCACAGATACGCAGTATTTT
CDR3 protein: CASSALAGVGTDTQYF

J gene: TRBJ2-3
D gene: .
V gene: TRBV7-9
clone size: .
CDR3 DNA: TGTGCCAGCAGCTTAGCTCACATAGCGGATACGCAGTATTTT
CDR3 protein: CASSLAHIADTQYF

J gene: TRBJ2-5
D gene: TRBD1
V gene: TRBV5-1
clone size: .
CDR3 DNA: TGCGCCAGCAGCGGCGGGGACAGGGGGCGCGCGGAGACCCAGTACTTC
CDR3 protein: CASSGGDRGRAETQYF

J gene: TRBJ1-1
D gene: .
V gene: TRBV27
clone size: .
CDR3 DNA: TGTGCCAGCAGTTCCTTATTGGTTTGGGGGACTGAAGCTTTCTTT
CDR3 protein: CASSSLLVWGTEAFF

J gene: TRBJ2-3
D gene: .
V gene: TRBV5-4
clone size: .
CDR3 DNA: TGTGCCACTAGGGCCAGCGGGACAGATACGCAGTATTTT
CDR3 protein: CATRASGTDTQYF

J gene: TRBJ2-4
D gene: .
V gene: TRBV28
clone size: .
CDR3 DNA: TGTGCCAGCCAAAGGGGGGGAGAGGACCTTCAGTACTTC
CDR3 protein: CASQRGGEDLQYF

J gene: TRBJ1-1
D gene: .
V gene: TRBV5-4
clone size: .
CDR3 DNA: TGTGCCAGCAGCTTGTCGGCCGGACCTGGGAACACTGAAGCTTTCTTT
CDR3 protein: CASSLSAGPGNTEAFF

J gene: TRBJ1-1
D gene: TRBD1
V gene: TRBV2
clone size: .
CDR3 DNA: TGTGCCAGCAGCCAGATGAACAGGGGACAGGGACGCACTGAAGCTTTCTTT
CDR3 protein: CASSQMNRGQGRTEAFF

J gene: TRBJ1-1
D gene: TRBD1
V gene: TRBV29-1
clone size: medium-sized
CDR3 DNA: TGCAGCGTTGGTTCAGCAGGGGGTCGAACTGAAGCTTTCTTT
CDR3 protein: CSVGSAGGRTEAFF

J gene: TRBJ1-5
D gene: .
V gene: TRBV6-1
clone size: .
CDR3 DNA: TGTGCCAGCAGTGATTCTTCGGGTGCAGGACCCCAGCATTTT
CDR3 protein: CASSDSSGAGPQHF

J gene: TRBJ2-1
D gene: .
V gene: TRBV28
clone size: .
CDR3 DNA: TGTGCCAGCAGTTCGACACCGCCCCGGGGTGAGCAGTTCTTC
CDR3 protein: CASSSTPPRGEQFF

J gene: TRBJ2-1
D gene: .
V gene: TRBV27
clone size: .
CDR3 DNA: TGTGCCAGCAGTCTCTCCACCGGACACTCCTACAATGAGCAGTTCTTC
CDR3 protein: CASSLSTGHSYNEQFF

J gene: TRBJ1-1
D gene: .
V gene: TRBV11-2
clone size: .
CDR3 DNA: TGTGCCAGCAGCTCTACAGGTTCTGAAGCTTTCTTT
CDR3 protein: CASSSTGSEAFF

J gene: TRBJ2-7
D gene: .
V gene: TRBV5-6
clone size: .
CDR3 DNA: TGTGCCAGCAGCTCAGCCGGGCCAACTTCCTACGAGCAGTACTTC
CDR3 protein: CASSSAGPTSYEQYF

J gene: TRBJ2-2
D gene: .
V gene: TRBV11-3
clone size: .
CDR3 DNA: TGTGCCAGCAGCCCGGAAAGAGCCTTCACCGGGGAGCTGTTTTTT
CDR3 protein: CASSPERAFTGELFF

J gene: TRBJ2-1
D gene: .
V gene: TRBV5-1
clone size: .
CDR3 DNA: TGCGCCAGCAGCTTGGTATGGGGGAGCTCCTACAATGAGCAGTTCTTC
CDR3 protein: CASSLVWGSSYNEQFF

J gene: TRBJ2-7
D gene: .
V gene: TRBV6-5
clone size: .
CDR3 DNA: TGTGCCAGCAGTTCCAGAGCCTACGAGCAGTACTTC
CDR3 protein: CASSSRAYEQYF

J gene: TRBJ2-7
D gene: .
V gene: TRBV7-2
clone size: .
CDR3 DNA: TGTGCCAGCAGCTTTAAGCTCTACGAGCAGTACTTC
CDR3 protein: CASSFKLYEQYF

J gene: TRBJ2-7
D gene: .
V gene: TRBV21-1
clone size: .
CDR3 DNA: .
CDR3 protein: CASSKVGLGTYEQYF

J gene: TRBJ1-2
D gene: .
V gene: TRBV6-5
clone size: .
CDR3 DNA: TGTGCCAGCAAATGTAGAAAGACCTATGGCTACACCTTC
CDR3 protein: CASKCRKTYGYTF

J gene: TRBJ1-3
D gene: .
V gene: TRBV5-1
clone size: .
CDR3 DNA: TGCGCCAGCAGCTTGTGGGAGGGAGCTGGAAACACCATATATTTT
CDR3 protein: CASSLWEGAGNTIYF

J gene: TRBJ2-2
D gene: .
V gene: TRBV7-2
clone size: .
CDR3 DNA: TGTGCCAGCGGAACAGGGCTGCCTTTCGGGGAGCTGTTTTTT
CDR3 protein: CASGTGLPFGELFF

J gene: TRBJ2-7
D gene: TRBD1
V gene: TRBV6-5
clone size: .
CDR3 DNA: TGTGCCAGCAGTACCGGGACAGGGCTGGAGCAGTACTTC
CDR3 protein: CASSTGTGLEQYF

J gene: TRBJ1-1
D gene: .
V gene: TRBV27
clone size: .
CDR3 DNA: TGTGCCAGCAGTCTACCCCCGGGTCGGGGGACTGAAGCTTTCTTT
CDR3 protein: CASSLPPGRGTEAFF

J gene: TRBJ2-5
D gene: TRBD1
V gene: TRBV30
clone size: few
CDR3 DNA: TGTGCCTGGATTTCTTGGACAGGGGGCAAAGAGACCCAGTACTTC
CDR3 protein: CAWISWTGGKETQYF

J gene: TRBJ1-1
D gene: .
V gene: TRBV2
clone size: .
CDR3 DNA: TGTGCCAGCAAGTTGACCTATAGGAACACTGAAGCTTTCTTT
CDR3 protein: CASKLTYRNTEAFF